This is a list of T cell receptor beta chains from one sample in a study of blood T cells in healthy people across ages. In TCRdb, the 5' RACE reads were re-called with MiXCR into one record per CDR3 protein. This sample carries 1.5 million to 2 million distinct CDR3 sequences, over 25% of them seen once, and the ten largest clones take roughly 8%. Input material: blood. Receptors were obtained from a woman aged 25 to 39 in good health. The CDR3 runs from the conserved cysteine through the conserved F or W. The D gene is left open where the match is weak. Expanded clones get a size class; other rows say once, few or many, or leave the size out.

j_call v_call clone_size d_call cdr3_aa cdr3_nt
TRBJ2-3 TRBV4-3 once TRBD2 CASSEHRAGGQDTQYF TGCGCCAGCAGCGAACATCGGGCGGGAGGGCAAGATACGCAGTATTTT
TRBJ1-4 TRBV7-2 . . CASRLQGGNEKLFF TGTGCCAGCAGATTACAGGGTGGGAATGAAAAACTGTTTTTT
TRBJ1-2 TRBV5-8 many TRBD1 CASSFTGTAPFGYTF TGTGCCAGCAGCTTCACCGGGACAGCTCCTTTTGGCTACACCTTC
TRBJ1-2 TRBV21-1 . . CATFGGTGYTF TGTGCCACCTTTGGGGGAACTGGCTACACCTTC
TRBJ1-2 TRBV29-1 many . CSVESIRGWGYTF TGCAGCGTTGAATCCATCAGGGGCTGGGGCTACACCTTC
TRBJ2-4 TRBV2 . TRBD1 CASRKDRSSLEYF TGTGCCAGCAGAAAGGACAGGAGCTCTTTGGAGTACTTC
TRBJ2-2 TRBV6-5 . TRBD1 CASSKQGVLNTGELFF TGTGCCAGCAGTAAACAGGGGGTCTTGAACACCGGGGAGCTGTTTTTT
TRBJ2-1 TRBV20-1 many . CSARVGSPTQFF TGCAGTGCTAGGGTCGGCAGCCCAACCCAGTTCTTC
TRBJ1-1 TRBV28 once . CASGALAEAFF TGTGCCAGCGGGGCTTTGGCTGAAGCTTTCTTT
TRBJ1-1 TRBV7-3 . TRBD1 CASSSSGADRENTEAFF TGTGCCAGCAGCTCAAGCGGTGCGGACAGGGAAAACACTGAAGCTTTCTTT
TRBJ1-2 TRBV7-2 . . CASSLPYDGLLSYTF TGTGCCAGCAGCCTACCATACGACGGCTTGCTGAGCTACACCTTC
TRBJ2-7 TRBV5-1 . . CASSLAGAGAPPYEQYF TGCGCCAGCAGCTTGGCTGGCGCGGGGGCTCCCCCCTACGAGCAGTACTTC
TRBJ2-5 TRBV7-2 few . CASSSHSRRSETQYF TGTGCCAGCAGCTCTCATTCTAGGAGATCAGAGACCCAGTACTTC
TRBJ2-3 TRBV20-1 few . CSARNQDTDTQYF TGCAGTGCTAGAAACCAAGACACAGATACGCAGTATTTT
TRBJ2-7 TRBV27 many . CASSPTTGPYEQYF TGTGCCAGCAGCCCAACGACAGGCCCCTACGAGCAGTACTTC
TRBJ2-1 TRBV21-1 few . CASIYFRWQGRDNEQFF TGTGCCAGCATCTACTTCCGTTGGCAGGGGAGAGACAATGAGCAGTTCTTC
TRBJ2-5 TRBV9 . TRBD1 CASSLPDRGIQETQYF TGTGCCAGCAGCCTTCCGGACAGGGGGATACAAGAGACCCAGTACTTC
TRBJ1-4 TRBV6-6 . . CASSWDTGGEKLFF TGTGCCAGCAGTTGGGACACCGGTGGTGAAAAACTGTTTTTT
TRBJ2-1 TRBV9 . . CASSPEVGGNEQFF TGTGCCAGCAGCCCCGAAGTAGGAGGCAATGAGCAGTTCTTC
TRBJ2-3 TRBV5-1 few TRBD2 CASRRDSGTSGGDTQYF TGCGCCAGCAGGCGAGATTCCGGGACTAGCGGTGGAGATACGCAGTATTTT
TRBJ2-7 TRBV27 many . CASSYLGAREQYF TGTGCCAGCAGTTATTTGGGGGCGCGGGAGCAGTACTTC
TRBJ2-3 TRBV5-1 many . CASGTQSTDTQYF TGCGCCAGCGGAACGCAAAGCACAGATACGCAGTATTTT
TRBJ2-7 TRBV2 . TRBD1 CASSRDSNVYEQYF TGTGCCAGCAGCCGGGACAGCAATGTGTACGAGCAGTACTTC
TRBJ2-1 TRBV20-1 . . CSARDAGPRGNEQFF TGCAGTGCTAGGGACGCCGGGCCCAGAGGAAATGAGCAGTTCTTC
TRBJ2-5 TRBV11-2 few . CASSPRPAGKETTYF TGTGCCAGCAGCCCTCGACCGGCGGGGAAAGAGACTACGTACTTC
TRBJ1-1 TRBV6-6 few . CASTLNLNTEAFF TGTGCCAGCACCCTTAACCTGAACACTGAAGCTTTCTTT
TRBJ1-5 TRBV20-1 many TRBD1 CRAGQGDQPQHF TGCAGGGCAGGACAGGGGGATCAGCCCCAGCATTTT
TRBJ2-3 TRBV10-1 . . CASSELTRADTQYF TGCGCCAGCAGTGAGTTGACTAGAGCAGATACGCAGTATTTT
TRBJ1-2 TRBV5-1 . . CASTSGRGGGYTF TGCGCCAGCACCTCTGGCAGGGGTGGTGGCTACACCTTC
TRBJ2-3 TRBV2 many . CASSRDRTDTQYF TGTGCCAGCAGTCGGGACCGCACAGATACGCAGTATTTT
TRBJ1-2 TRBV6-6 . . CANSYSPTRVNGYTF TGTGCCAACAGTTACTCGCCTACGAGGGTGAATGGCTACACCTTC
TRBJ1-2 TRBV5-1 many TRBD1 CASSLTGEYGYTF TGCGCCAGCAGCTTAACAGGGGAATATGGCTACACCTTC
TRBJ1-5 TRBV5-5 . . CASSLVGSRPDQPQHF TGTGCCAGCAGCTTGGTAGGTAGTCGGCCAGATCAGCCCCAGCATTTT
TRBJ2-7 TRBV7-2 many . CASSLAGRDEQYF TGTGCCAGCAGCTTAGCGGGAAGGGACGAGCAGTACTTC
TRBJ2-7 TRBV6-5 many . CASRETGSYEQYF TGTGCCAGCAGGGAGACAGGTAGCTACGAGCAGTACTTC
TRBJ2-1 TRBV7-9 many TRBD1 CASSSLGTGNEQFF TGTGCCAGCAGCTCCCTAGGGACAGGCAATGAGCAGTTCTTC
TRBJ1-1 TRBV5-4 . . CASSLDWTENTEAFF TGTGCCAGCAGCTTGGATTGGACAGAGAACACTGAAGCTTTCTTT
TRBJ1-6 TRBV2 few TRBD1 CASTSDRGNGSPLHF TGTGCCAGCACCTCGGACAGGGGGAATGGTTCACCCCTCCACTTT
TRBJ2-4 TRBV12-3/TRBV12-4 few . CASSLGTPYNEQYF TGTGCCAGCAGCCTCGGGACACCGTACAATGAGCAGTACTTC
TRBJ1-1 TRBV10-3 few . CAISESTFGAFF TGTGCCATCAGTGAGTCGACGTTCGGGGCTTTCTTT
TRBJ2-4 TRBV3-1 many . CASSQGEGNVAKNIQYF TGTGCCAGCAGCCAAGGGGAAGGGAACGTAGCCAAAAACATTCAGTACTTC
TRBJ1-2 TRBV18 few . CASSPRGEINYGYTF TGTGCCAGCTCACCGAGGGGGGAAATTAACTATGGCTACACCTTC
TRBJ2-1 TRBV2 once TRBD2 CASSATSRGDEQFF TGTGCCAGCAGTGCGACTAGCCGGGGCGATGAGCAGTTCTTC
TRBJ2-3 TRBV7-2 few . CASSSSRALGDTQYF TGTGCCAGCAGCTCCTCTCGGGCCTTGGGAGATACGCAGTATTTT
TRBJ1-2 TRBV28 . . CASSFAAVGAFDYGYTF TGTGCCAGCAGTTTTGCCGCGGTAGGGGCCTTTGACTATGGCTACACCTTC
TRBJ2-3 TRBV6-5 few . CASWDRTTDTQYF TGTGCCAGTTGGGACCGAACCACAGATACGCAGTATTTT
TRBJ1-3 TRBV10-1 few . CASSESRAGNTIYF TGCGCCAGCAGTGAGTCCCGGGCTGGAAACACCATATATTTT
TRBJ1-4 TRBV6-1 few . CATTTQPEKLFF TGTGCCACGACAACCCAACCGGAAAAACTGTTTTTT
TRBJ2-1 TRBV7-3 few . CASSPQARTIRDEQFF TGTGCCAGCAGCCCGCAGGCGAGGACTATCCGGGATGAGCAGTTCTTC
TRBJ2-1 TRBV6-2/TRBV6-3 . TRBD2 CASEGRGGYNEQFF TGTGCCAGCGAGGGGCGGGGGGGATACAATGAGCAGTTCTTC
TRBJ1-1 TRBV20-1 . . CSARDSSTEAFF TGCAGTGCTAGAGATTCTAGCACTGAAGCTTTCTTT
TRBJ2-7 TRBV20-1 many . CSAREGTVPLEQYF TGCAGTGCTAGAGAGGGGACGGTTCCTTTGGAGCAGTACTTC
TRBJ2-5 TRBV27 few . CASPPETQYF TGTGCCAGCCCCCCGGAGACCCAGTACTTC
TRBJ2-5 TRBV20-1 many . CSAPYLEWETQYF TGCAGTGCCCCTTATCTGGAGTGGGAGACCCAGTACTTC
TRBJ2-3 TRBV6-2/TRBV6-3 few . CASRSGPGRGKIPNTDTPYF TGTGCCAGCAGATCTGGACCCGGGCGGGGCAAAATTCCTAACACAGATACGCCGTATTTT
TRBJ2-1 TRBV7-9 few . CASSTNSGSGLRSYNEQFF TGTGCCAGCAGCACTAACTCCGGGTCCGGGTTGCGGTCCTACAATGAGCAGTTCTTC
TRBJ2-1 TRBV5-1 many TRBD1 CATGQVCGFF TGCGCCACCGGACAGGTTTGCGGGTTCTTC